Listed below are T cell receptor beta chains from one sample, sequenced in a study of OX40 agonist ivuxolimab in advanced cancers. Method: immunoSEQ multiplex PCR; TCRdb's copy keeps in-frame clones and lacks some. The table has about 61,000 clones, less than 90% seen once. Specimen: CD4+ or CD8+ T cells sorted from blood, collected in a trial of the OX40 agonist ivuxolimab. The receptor set was obtained from an adult with an advanced solid tumor such as melanoma, head and neck, liver or kidney cancer. Each CDR3 is given with its conserved first and last residue. A D gene is named only where the DNA matches it firmly. The size entry is marked missing in some rows and otherwise reads once, few, many or a size class.

d_gene	v_gene	abundance	j_gene	CDR3aa	CDR3nt
NA	TRBV5-1	NA	TRBJ2-7	CASSAVEGAYYEQYF	TGCGCCAGCAGCGCCGTGGAGGGGGCATATTACGAGCAGTACTTC
NA	TRBV5-1	NA	TRBJ1-2	CASSGGRGDGYTF	TGCGCCAGCAGCGGAGGCAGGGGAGATGGCTACACCTTC
NA	TRBV7-9	NA	TRBJ1-5	CASSLTGTSNQPQHF	TGTGCCAGCAGCCTGACCGGGACAAGCAATCAGCCCCAGCATTTT
TRBD1	TRBV19	NA	TRBJ2-7	CASSVGQTYEQYF	TGTGCCAGTAGTGTGGGACAGACCTACGAGCAGTACTTC
NA	TRBV5-8	NA	TRBJ2-7	CASSREWGSYEQYF	TGTGCCAGCAGCCGGGAATGGGGCTCCTACGAGCAGTACTTC
NA	TRBV7-9	NA	TRBJ2-2	CASSPGTFTEGELFF	TGTGCCAGCAGCCCGGGGACTTTCACGGAGGGGGAGCTGTTTTTT
TRBD1	TRBV11-3	NA	TRBJ1-1	CASSSRQGRGTEAFF	TGTGCCAGCAGCTCGCGTCAGGGCAGGGGGACTGAAGCTTTCTTT
TRBD2	TRBV7-6	NA	TRBJ2-1	CASSSGGTNRYENEQFF	TGTGCCAGCAGCTCGGGAGGGACAAATCGGTATGAGAATGAGCAGTTCTTC
NA	TRBV2	NA	TRBJ1-2	CASSPGPVSYYGYTF	TGTGCCAGCAGCCCTGGCCCGGTTTCGTACTATGGCTACACCTTC
NA	TRBV23-1	NA	TRBJ1-1	CASSQSLAGHRGEAFF	TGCGCCAGCAGTCAATCCCTAGCAGGGCATCGGGGTGAAGCTTTCTTT
NA	TRBV28	NA	TRBJ1-2	CASSWGTGNYGYTF	TGTGCCAGCAGTTGGGGGACGGGGAACTATGGCTACACCTTC
NA	TRBV7-9	NA	TRBJ2-3	CASSPSTDTQYF	TGTGCCAGCAGCCCTAGCACAGATACGCAGTATTTT
NA	TRBV7-2	NA	TRBJ2-7	CASRKRGEGYEQYF	TGTGCCAGCAGAAAGAGGGGGGAGGGCTACGAGCAGTACTTC
NA	TRBV5-6	NA	TRBJ2-5	CASSLYQETQYF	TGTGCCAGCAGCTTGTACCAAGAGACCCAGTACTTC
TRBD1	TRBV7-2	NA	TRBJ1-2	CASSSGGTAKGYTF	TGTGCCAGCAGCTCAGGGGGCACCGCGAAGGGCTACACCTTC
NA	TRBV6-5	NA	TRBJ1-4	CASSYSGNYNEKLFF	TGTGCCAGCAGTTACTCCGGGAATTATAATGAAAAACTGTTTTTT
NA	TRBV28	NA	TRBJ1-2	CASSLGPGGYGYTF	TGTGCCAGCAGTTTAGGGCCGGGGGGATATGGCTACACCTTC
NA	TRBV5-1	once	TRBJ2-3	CASSLYGATDTQYF	TGCGCCAGCAGCTTGTACGGGGCCACAGATACGCAGTATTTT
NA	TRBV5-1	once	TRBJ2-1	CASRQEYNEQFF	TGCGCCAGCAGACAGGAGTACAATGAGCAGTTCTTC
NA	TRBV7-2	NA	TRBJ1-2	CASSPPPGEGNYGYTF	TGTGCCAGCAGCCCACCCCCCGGGGAGGGGAACTATGGCTACACCTTC
TRBD1	TRBV11-3	NA	TRBJ2-1	CASSLQDRYNEQFF	TGTGCCAGCAGCCTCCAGGACAGGTACAATGAGCAGTTCTTC
NA	TRBV27	NA	TRBJ2-2	CARKSTGSSPGELFF	TGTGCCCGCAAGTCAACAGGGTCTTCCCCCGGGGAGCTGTTTTTT
TRBD2	TRBV5-1	once	TRBJ2-3	CASSLETGGGTQYF	TGCGCCAGCAGCTTGGAGACGGGAGGTGGTACGCAGTATTTT
NA	TRBV30	NA	TRBJ1-6	CAWSASRGKRSPLHF	TGTGCCTGGAGTGCGAGCAGGGGAAAACGGTCACCCCTCCACTTT
NA	TRBV2	NA	TRBJ1-3	CASSDQGSTIYF	TGTGCCAGCAGTGATCAGGGGAGCACCATATATTTT
NA	TRBV6-5	NA	TRBJ1-1	CASSENTEAFF	TGTGCCAGCAGTGAGAACACTGAAGCTTTCTTT
NA	TRBV30	NA	TRBJ2-7	CAWTTPGTPPREQYF	TGTGCCTGGACCACTCCCGGGACCCCCCCTCGCGAGCAGTACTTC
TRBD1	TRBV5-1	once	TRBJ1-1	CASSLQGEVNTEAFF	TGCGCCAGCAGCTTACAGGGGGAGGTGAACACTGAAGCTTTCTTT
TRBD1	TRBV5-6	once	TRBJ2-2	CASRRQGALTGELFF	TGTGCCAGCAGGCGACAGGGGGCATTAACCGGGGAGCTGTTTTTT
NA	TRBV7-9	NA	TRBJ2-5	CASGEGGQETQYF	TGTGCCAGCGGGGAAGGAGGCCAAGAGACCCAGTACTTC
TRBD1	TRBV11-3	NA	TRBJ1-2	CASSFDREHGYTF	TGTGCCAGCAGCTTCGACAGGGAGCATGGCTACACCTTC
NA	TRBV7-3	NA	TRBJ1-2	CASSPNEGFGYGYTF	TGTGCCAGCAGCCCGAATGAGGGGTTTGGCTATGGCTACACCTTC
NA	TRBV6-5	NA	TRBJ1-2	CASSYSSTGDYGYTF	TGTGCCAGCAGTTACTCGTCGACAGGAGACTATGGCTACACCTTC
TRBD1	TRBV6-5	NA	TRBJ1-2	CASRPGQGRGYTF	TGTGCCAGCAGGCCGGGACAGGGTCGCGGCTACACCTTC
TRBD1	TRBV6-5	NA	TRBJ2-1	CASSARDRGLREQFF	TGTGCCAGCAGTGCCCGGGACAGGGGCCTCAGGGAGCAGTTCTTC
TRBD2	TRBV13	few	TRBJ2-5	CASSLLGTTSTGTQYF	TGTGCCAGCAGCTTACTGGGGACTACCAGCACGGGGACCCAGTACTTC
NA	TRBV4-3	NA	TRBJ1-1	CASSQDRIQGTEAFF	TGCGCCAGCAGCCAAGATCGCATCCAGGGCACTGAAGCTTTCTTT
TRBD1	TRBV19	NA	TRBJ1-2	CASIAGTGFYGGYTF	TGTGCCAGTATTGCCGGGACAGGGTTTTATGGTGGCTACACCTTC
NA	TRBV28	NA	TRBJ1-2	CASSLLRSASTNYGYTF	TGTGCCAGCAGTTTACTAAGGTCGGCATCTACTAACTATGGCTACACCTTC
NA	TRBV5-1	NA	TRBJ1-3	CASSLGTNSGNTIYF	TGCGCCAGCAGCTTGGGGACAAACTCTGGAAACACCATATATTTT
NA	TRBV7-2	NA	TRBJ1-5	CASSPAVNYNQPQHF	TGTGCCAGCAGCCCAGCAGTTAACTACAATCAGCCCCAGCATTTT
NA	TRBV6-5	NA	TRBJ1-4	CASSYGGSNEKLFF	TGTGCCAGCAGTTACGGGGGATCTAATGAAAAACTGTTTTTT
NA	TRBV11-3	NA	TRBJ1-2	CASSSSQGMNGYTF	TGTGCCAGCAGTTCGTCCCAGGGGATGAATGGCTACACCTTC
NA	TRBV9	NA	TRBJ2-1	CASSPRRGAPYNEQFF	TGTGCCAGCAGCCCCCGCCGGGGGGCCCCCTACAATGAGCAGTTCTTC
TRBD1	TRBV7-2	once	TRBJ2-1	CASRQGLIGEQFF	TGTGCCAGCAGACAGGGGCTCATTGGCGAGCAGTTCTTC
NA	TRBV7-9	NA	TRBJ2-1	CASSLLPENSYNEQFF	TGTGCCAGCAGCCTTCTCCCAGAAAACTCCTACAATGAGCAGTTCTTC
NA	TRBV7-2	NA	TRBJ2-7	CASSLLRLRYEQYF	TGTGCCAGCAGCTTACTCCGCTTGCGCTACGAGCAGTACTTC
NA	TRBV30	NA	TRBJ1-3	CALDRGNSGNTIYF	TGTGCCTTGGACAGAGGAAACTCTGGAAACACCATATATTTT
NA	TRBV19	NA	TRBJ2-2	CASSSRGSPNTGELFF	TGTGCCAGTAGTTCCAGAGGGTCGCCGAACACCGGGGAGCTGTTTTTT
TRBD1	TRBV5-8	once	TRBJ2-7	CASSFLTDRGHEQYF	TGTGCCAGCAGCTTTCTTACGGACAGGGGACACGAGCAGTACTTC
NA	TRBV9	NA	TRBJ1-5	CASSQGSGSQPQHF	TGTGCCAGCAGCCAGGGGTCAGGGAGTCAGCCCCAGCATTTT
TRBD2	TRBV10-3	NA	TRBJ2-5	CAISEPTSGGGTETQYF	TGTGCCATCAGTGAGCCGACTAGCGGGGGGGGAACAGAGACCCAGTACTTC
TRBD2	TRBV4-2	NA	TRBJ2-1	CASSPSGGLYNEQFF	TGTGCCAGCAGCCCGAGCGGGGGCCTCTACAATGAGCAGTTCTTC
TRBD1	TRBV9	NA	TRBJ1-2	CASSRDRGYYGYTF	TGTGCCAGCAGCAGGGACAGGGGATACTATGGCTACACCTTC
NA	TRBV7-8	NA	TRBJ1-5	CASINGRDFNQPQHF	TGTGCCAGCATCAATGGACGGGACTTCAATCAGCCCCAGCATTTT
NA	TRBV10-3	NA	TRBJ1-1	CAIRERDQSATEAFF	TGTGCCATCAGGGAGAGGGACCAATCGGCCACTGAAGCTTTCTTT
NA	TRBV7-2	NA	TRBJ1-1	CASSWRGNTEAFF	TGTGCCAGCAGCTGGAGGGGTAACACTGAAGCTTTCTTT